This T cell receptor beta chain was observed in a study of graft-versus-host responses after intestinal transplantation. Clones were read by immunoSEQ multiplex PCR, and TCRdb kept only the in-frame ones, dropping some. The profile shows under 100,000 clones, about 93% of them singletons. The CDR3 is 16 amino acids. The V gene's germline CDR1 is MNHGY and CDR2 SVAAGI. V was clipped by 5 bases and J by 5 bases, with 19 bases between them. This clonotype was obtained from a human patient who received an intestinal transplant, so some T cells may come from the graft donor. The sample here was PBMCs, taken 450 to 480 days after intestinal transplant. V is TRBV6-9 and J is TRBJ2-1; a weak D match, TRBD2 (5 bases). CDR3 coding DNA: TGTGCCAGCAGTGGCACGGGGTCTTTAAGCCACAATGAGCAGTTCTTC. Translated, it gives CASSGTGSLSHNEQFF.